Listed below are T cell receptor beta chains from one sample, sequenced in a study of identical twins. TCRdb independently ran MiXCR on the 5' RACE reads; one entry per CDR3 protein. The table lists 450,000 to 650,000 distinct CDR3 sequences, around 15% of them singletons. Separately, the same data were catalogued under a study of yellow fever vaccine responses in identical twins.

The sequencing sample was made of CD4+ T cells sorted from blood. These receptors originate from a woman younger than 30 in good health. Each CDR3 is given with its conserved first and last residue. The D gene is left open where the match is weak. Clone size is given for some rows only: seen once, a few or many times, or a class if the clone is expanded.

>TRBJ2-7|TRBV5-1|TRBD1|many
TGCGCCAGCAGCCCGGGACAGGGAGGGTACGAGCAGTACTTC
CASSPGQGGYEQYF
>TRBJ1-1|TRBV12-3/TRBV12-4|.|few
TGTGCCAGCAGCCAAGGACCCGACACTGAAGCTTTCTTT
CASSQGPDTEAFF
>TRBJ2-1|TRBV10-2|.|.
TGCGCCAGCAGTACAGGACAGGGAGGGAATGAGCAGTTCTTC
CASSTGQGGNEQFF
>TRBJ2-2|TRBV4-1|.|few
TGCGCCAGCAGCCAAGAACGTCTGGGGTTTGAATCCGGGGAGCTGTTTTTT
CASSQERLGFESGELFF
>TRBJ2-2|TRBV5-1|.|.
TGCGCCAGCAAGGTTGTAGGGGCGAACACCGGGGAGCTGTTTTTT
CASKVVGANTGELFF
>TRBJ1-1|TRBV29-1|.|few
TGCAGCGTTGAAGGGGGTGTCAGCCAAAACACTGAAGCTTTCTTT
CSVEGGVSQNTEAFF
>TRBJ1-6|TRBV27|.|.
TGTGCCAGCAGAGGGGTCGGCGATGGTTCACCCCTCCACTTT
CASRGVGDGSPLHF
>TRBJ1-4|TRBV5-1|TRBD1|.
TGCGCCAGCAGCTTAGGACAGGATCCGAAAAAACTGTTTTTT
CASSLGQDPKKLFF
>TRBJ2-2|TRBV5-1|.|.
TGCGCCAGCAGCCCCCACCCCTCCCCCTTCACCGGGGAGCTGTTTTTT
CASSPHPSPFTGELFF
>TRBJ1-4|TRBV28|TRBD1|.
TGTGCCAGCAGTGGCTCAGGGGGTGAAAAACTGTTTTTT
CASSGSGGEKLFF
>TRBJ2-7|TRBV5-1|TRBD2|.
TGCGCCAGCAGCCCCCGGACTAGCGGGAGTACCCACGAGCAGTACTTC
CASSPRTSGSTHEQYF
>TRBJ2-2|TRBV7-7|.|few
TGTGCCAGCAGCTTTCACCAGGGAACCGGGGAGCTGTTTTTT
CASSFHQGTGELFF
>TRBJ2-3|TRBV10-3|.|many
TGTGCCATCAGTGAATTACTAGTAACAGATACGCAGTATTTT
CAISELLVTDTQYF
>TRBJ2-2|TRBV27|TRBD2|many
TGTGCCAGCATTCCTCTAGCGGGCGGGGAGCTGTTTTTT
CASIPLAGGELFF
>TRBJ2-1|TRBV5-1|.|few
TGCGCCAGCGGCAGGACAGGTGGAAATAGCGGGAATGAGCAGTTCTTC
CASGRTGGNSGNEQFF
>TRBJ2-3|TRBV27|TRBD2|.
TGTGCCAGCAGTTTATACAGGAGGGGAGGGACAGATACGCAGTATTTT
CASSLYRRGGTDTQYF
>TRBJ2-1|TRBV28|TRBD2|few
TGTGCCAGCAGTCGCGGACTAGCGGCTGCCAGCTCCTACAATGAGCAGTTCTTC
CASSRGLAAASSYNEQFF
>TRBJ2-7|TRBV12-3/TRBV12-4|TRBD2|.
TGTGCCAGCAGTTTAGGCGGGAGCAAGCAGTACTTC
CASSLGGSKQYF
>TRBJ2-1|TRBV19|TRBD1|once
TGTGCCTCCTGGGACAGCTTTTACAATGAGCAGTTCTTC
CASWDSFYNEQFF
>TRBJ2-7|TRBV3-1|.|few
TGTGCCAGCAGCCAAGGGGGTTGGAGCTCCTACGAGCAGTACTTC
CASSQGGWSSYEQYF
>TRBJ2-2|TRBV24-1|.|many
TGTGCCACCAGTGGGGGGGCGCAAAACACCGGGGAGCTGTTTTTT
CATSGGAQNTGELFF
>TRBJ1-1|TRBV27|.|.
TGTGCCTCCACAGGGCAGGGGAGACTTGAAGCTTTCTTT
CASTGQGRLEAFF
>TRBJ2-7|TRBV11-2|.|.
TGTGCCAGCAGCTCCAATACCGGATGGGGGGAGCAGTACTTC
CASSSNTGWGEQYF
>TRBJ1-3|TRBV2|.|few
TGTGCCAGCAGTGAATTCGGGGAACCGAGCTCTGGAAACACCATATATTTT
CASSEFGEPSSGNTIYF
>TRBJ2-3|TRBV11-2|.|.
TGTGCCAGCAGCTTCGGATCCTTTGGGAGGAGCACAGATACGCAGTATTTT
CASSFGSFGRSTDTQYF
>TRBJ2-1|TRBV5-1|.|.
TGCGCCAGCAGCTTGGAGGGGGGGGCGCGGTCCTACAATGAGCAGTTCTTC
CASSLEGGARSYNEQFF
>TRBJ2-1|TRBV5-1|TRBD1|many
TGCGCCAGCAGCAAGACGACAGGGGAGGATGAGCAGTTCTTC
CASSKTTGEDEQFF
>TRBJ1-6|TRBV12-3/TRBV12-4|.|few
TGTGCCAGCACCCTTAGGGGGGGTCAAGGTTCACCCCTCCACTTT
CASTLRGGQGSPLHF
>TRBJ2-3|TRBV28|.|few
TGTGCCAGCAGTTCTGGCGGCGTCGAGCTTGCAGATACGCAGTATTTT
CASSSGGVELADTQYF
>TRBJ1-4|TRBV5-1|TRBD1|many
TGCGCCAGCAGCTTGGGGACAGGGCTTGACAAACTGTTTTTT
CASSLGTGLDKLFF
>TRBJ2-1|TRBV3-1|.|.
TGTGCCAGCAGCCAAGATCAGATAGTACCTGAGCAGTTCTTC
CASSQDQIVPEQFF
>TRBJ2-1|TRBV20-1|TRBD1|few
TGCAGTGTAAAAGGTGGACAGGGCTCCTACAATGAGCAGTTCTTC
CSVKGGQGSYNEQFF
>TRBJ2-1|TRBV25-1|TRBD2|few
TGTGCCAGCAGTGGCGGCGGGGGGCCCCCCCCGATAAACTACAATGAGCAGTTCTTC
CASSGGGGPPPINYNEQFF
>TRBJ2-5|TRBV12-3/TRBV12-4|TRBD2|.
TGTGCCAGCAGTTTTGGGTTAGCGGGGGTCCAAGAGACCCAGTACTTC
CASSFGLAGVQETQYF
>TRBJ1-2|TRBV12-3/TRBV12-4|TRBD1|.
TGTGCCAGCAGCCACGGGACAGGGTACAATGGCTACACCTTC
CASSHGTGYNGYTF
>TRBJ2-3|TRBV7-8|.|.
TGTGCCAGCAGCCTCCGATCGTGGGGGAGCACAGATACGCAGTATTTT
CASSLRSWGSTDTQYF
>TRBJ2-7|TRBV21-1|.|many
TGTGCCAGCAGCAAAGCCGGCGGGCAAAGCTCCTACGAGCAGTACTTC
CASSKAGGQSSYEQYF
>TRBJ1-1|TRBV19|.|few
TGTGCCAGTAGCGGGAGGAGTGAAGCTTTCTTT
CASSGRSEAFF
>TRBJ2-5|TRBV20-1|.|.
TGCAGTGCCTCAGAGTTAGAGACCCAGTACTTC
CSASELETQYF
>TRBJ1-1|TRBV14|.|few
TGTGCCAGCAGCCAAGCTTCGACGGGCGGCGCTTTCTTT
CASSQASTGGAFF
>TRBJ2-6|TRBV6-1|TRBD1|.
TGTGCCAGCAGTGACCCGGGACAGGGCAACGTCCTGACTTTC
CASSDPGQGNVLTF
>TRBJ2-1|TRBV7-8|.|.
TGTGCCAGCAGCCCAAACAGGGTTAGGGCCTACAATGAGCAGTTCTTC
CASSPNRVRAYNEQFF
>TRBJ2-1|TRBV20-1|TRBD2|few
TGCAGTGCTAGAGTCCTAGCGGGATTGAATGAGCAGTTCTTC
CSARVLAGLNEQFF